This TCR beta chain was sequenced for a study of cytomegalovirus exposure and HLA in healthy donors (dated by TCRdb to 2016 to 2017). Looking at the study overall: In an earlier analysis of roughly 590 of the donors, under 300 Gb of sequence data and roughly 100 million unique TCR beta sequences from about 190 million T cells were reported. Approximately 300 gigabases of sequencing data and roughly 80 million unique TCR sequences made up an early release that covered several hundred HLA-typed donors. Among the roughly 410 genotyped donors, roughly 80% belonged to the genetic ancestry cluster associated with self-reported Caucasian donors. The study aimed to test whether cataloging public T cell receptors could reveal signatures of past pathogen exposure. The T cell repertoires of under 750 subjects were profiled by immunosequencing and related to cytomegalovirus serostatus. A separate validation cohort of 100 to 150 different subjects was used in addition to the roughly 670-subject first cohort. To predict cytomegalovirus infection status, the study brought together high-throughput TCR immunosequencing, statistical association of individual TCRs with disease status, and machine learning. To study patterns of TCR occurrence, a later analysis re-analyzed previously published TCR beta repertoires from several hundred donors and added high-resolution HLA genotyping. The later analysis used no new phenotypic data to find candidate immune exposures, relying instead on TCR beta sequences and their occurrence across donors. An earlier analysis of several hundred of the donors applied high-throughput TCR beta sequencing to assess whether each TCR beta V gene segment acted as functional or pseudogenic. Donor age, sex, ethnicity and CMV serostatus were compiled alongside the repertoire data. A later genetic analysis took genome-wide SNP genotypes for about 65% of the 666 donors and used that subset as a discovery cohort. All discovery cohort repertoires had been generated on a single sequencing platform. Class I and class II HLA loci were covered by the typing at four-digit resolution. The number of donors typed differed by locus, with roughly 620-630 for A, B, C, DRB1 and DQB1, roughly 520 for DQA1, 600 to 610 for DPA1, and under 490 for DPB1. Because of strong linkage in the cohort, roughly five DR-DQ haplotypes were treated as single units for association and clustering. Across 300 to 400 genotyped donors of the cohort, an average of about 220,000 unique TCR beta nucleotide sequences per donor were sequenced, and 15% to 20% of those sequences were non-productive. Broader findings and caveats from the paper: Roughly 17 rarely observed V segments, including chromosome 9 orphons, were excluded from the earlier analysis of several hundred of the donors because counts were too low. A total of 164 TCR beta chains were listed by the study as associated with cytomegalovirus. In a later genetic analysis, a missense DCLRE1C variant was associated with V-gene and J-gene trimming of TCR beta chains, and the association was replicated in an independent cohort. In this cohort, only TCR beta chains were sequenced, and detectable features were limited by the absence of alpha or paired-chain data. Broadly in line with IMGT annotations, most TCR beta V segments showed up in productive rearrangements about 90% or about 30% of the time in an earlier analysis of 450 to 750 of the donors. Strong co-occurrence of HLA alleles, especially DR and DQ, made assigning TCR associations to individual alleles difficult. A further reported finding was that TCR beta sequences accurately predicted the HLA-A and HLA-B alleles for most subjects in the first cohort. HLA typing was unavailable for some donors at each locus, so association tests used only the typed subset. It was suggested by the authors that the approach could potentially be generalized to other disease states and immunological phenotypes. In both the original and validation cohorts, the classifier was reported to diagnose cytomegalovirus status with high specificity and sensitivity. Sequencing depth was assumed to be roughly uniform across donors in the presence/absence analyses, though that assumption may not hold. Most TCR sequences were observed very rarely across donors, whereas some public TCRs were present in many individuals. For the cohort, immune exposure information was limited to CMV serostatus. In vitro tests confirmed that a few of the cytomegalovirus-associated TCR beta chains recognize cytomegalovirus antigens. Linkage disequilibrium might explain the correlated functional status among segregating V segments, but an unknown experimental factor could not be excluded. The 87-base-pair reads could not distinguish some IMGT-functional V segments, including TRBV6-2 and TRBV6-3, so those segments were excluded. A later analysis found that HLA-associated TCR beta chains were more clonally expanded and had lower generation probabilities than equally common non-associated chains. According to a later analysis, most CMV-associated TCR beta chains appeared to be HLA-restricted, and the HLA associations seemed to be driven largely by CMV exposure. According to a later analysis, TCR association rates differed among HLA loci, with DRB1 alleles showing the most associated TCRs and HLA-C alleles showing the fewest. In a later analysis, some 17,000 TCR beta sequences were associated with specific HLA alleles at a false discovery rate of 0.05. A later analysis reported that several top co-occurrence clusters appeared linked to parvovirus B19, influenza, CMV and Epstein-Barr virus. A cluster of highly shared sequence variants was judged likely to represent a technical artifact of the sequencing pipeline. In a later genetic analysis, fewer N-insertions in productive TCRs were reported among donors in an Asian-associated ancestry cluster than the roughly 710-donor mean.

CDR1 and CDR2, looked up from the germline V gene (reference sequence), are LNHDA and SQIVND. Deletion took 7 bases off V and 0 bases off J, with a span of 22 bases between the germline ends. Counted from cysteine to phenylalanine, this CDR3 has 18 amino acids. The retained sequence is limited to the CDR3, 54 bases, with the frame set at the first base. In total, just over 650 healthy bone marrow donors made up the cohort. At the time of sampling, all cohort members were nominally healthy, though unrecorded immune exposures were likely present. The donor was CMV seronegative and belonged to the group of around 400 seronegative cohort members. Each donor provided a peripheral blood sample, and peripheral blood mononuclear cells were used for TCR beta sequencing. Genomic DNA extraction from the blood cell samples was performed with the Qiagen DNeasy Blood Extraction Kit. With regard to this clone: Its antigen is unknown. No base-level quality is on record; no much larger clone is a single base apart.

The library was prepared using the immunoSEQ multiplex PCR assay. The multiplex PCR relied on a mix of 60 forward primers for TCR Vbeta segments and 13 reverse primers for TCR Jbeta segments. Amplification of the CDR3 region of rearranged TCR beta genes was performed with a multiplex PCR assay on genomic DNA. On the Illumina HiSeq System, the amplified TCR beta libraries were sequenced as 87-base-pair reads. Turning to the authors' computational methods: A later analysis tallied roughly 80 million unique TCR beta chains across the 666 repertoires, and around 9.9 million of those chains were shared by two or more donors. Raw reads were error-corrected and collapsed into unique sequences by a nearest-neighbor algorithm in which closely related sequences were merged to remove PCR and sequencing errors. CDR3 sequences were aligned to IMGT reference sequences to assign V, D and J gene segments. For a sequence to be retained, a match of at least six nucleotides to both a V gene segment and a J gene segment was required. A rearrangement was called productive if the CDR3 had no stop codons and remained in frame with V and J, and every other rearrangement was called non-productive. CDR3 was defined according to IMGT convention as the region running from the second conserved V-encoded cysteine to the conserved J-encoded phenylalanine. In an earlier analysis of roughly 610 of the donors, sequences lacking an unambiguous match to a single V gene segment were excluded. An earlier analysis of almost 600 of the donors classified V segments as functional when productive rearrangements were above 56.7% and as segregating when the standard deviation between donors was above 5%. To diagnose cytomegalovirus status from the catalog of TCR beta chain sequences, a statistical classification framework was built. In a later analysis, V and J genes were assigned by comparing TCR nucleotide sequences against IMGT/GENE-DB human TR gene sequences. The TCRdist pipeline was used in a later analysis to assign CDR3 sequences and most-parsimonious VDJ recombination scenarios. In a later analysis, each TCR beta chain was defined by its CDR3 amino acid sequence together with its V-gene family, and reads lacking a unique V-gene family were excluded. In a later analysis, around 650 highly shared, low-generation-probability nucleotide sequences were removed to address suspected cross-contamination and a sequencing artifact. In a later analysis, a clonal expansion index for each public chain was calculated from normalized within-repertoire ranks of inferred template counts. In a later analysis, generation probabilities were computed with a VDJ recombination model fitted to out-of-frame rearrangements, and the resulting probabilities were checked against IGoR. A later analysis scored TCR-TCR, TCR-HLA and TCR-CMV co-occurrence with hypergeometric tests, applying a repertoire-size bias correction to TCR pairs. In a later analysis, false discovery rates were estimated by permuting HLA or CMV assignments 20 times. In a later analysis, co-occurring TCRs were grouped with DBSCAN, and TCRdist sequence similarity was added when clustering was performed within HLA-allele-positive subsets. Repertoires with fewer than 30,000 or more than 120,000 public chains were left out of co-occurrence clustering, as were five repertoires with anomalous nucleotide sharing. In its TCRdb copy, this immuneACCESS table keeps in-frame sequences only and misses some clones. Where compared with another copy, unresolved V genes explain less than half of these, and the others have no known cause. V and J calls and clone size are those listed in that table; D and trimming were worked out from the DNA. Present in this sample are about 91,000 clones, over 80% of which were seen just once. The ten largest clones capture about 2.5% of the sample.

This clonotype was obtained from a young man in good health and CMV-seronegative. Sequencing was carried out using PBMCs. The rearrangement joined TRBV19 to TRBJ1-3; there is no confident call for the D gene. The CDR3 here reads CASTLRGLGPGSGNTIYF. The DNA reads as follows: TGTGCCAGTACACTACGGGGTCTTGGTCCGGGCTCTGGAAACACCATATATTTT.